The rows below give T cell receptor beta chains drawn from one sample of a study of long-term antiretroviral therapy in people with HIV. Assay: immunoSEQ multiplex PCR; the TCRdb copy retains only in-frame clones and omits some. The sample lists 20,000 to 25,000 clones, roughly three quarters seen once, with around 4.8% in the top ten. Sequencing used unsorted PBMCs, obtained 0.5 years after starting antiretroviral therapy. Receptor source: a woman between 35 and 50 years old with HIV. Both conserved end residues are part of each CDR3. A D gene is named only where the DNA matches it firmly. Where a row states a size, it is once, few, many or the class of an expanded clone; other rows omit it.

J gene	D gene	clone size	V gene	CDR3 DNA	CDR3 protein
TRBJ1-2	.	medium-sized	TRBV18	TGTGCCAGCCGGATACCTAACTATGGCTACACCTTC	CASRIPNYGYTF
TRBJ1-3	.	.	TRBV5-1	TGCGCCAGCAGCGTGGACAGCTCTGGAAACACCATATATTTT	CASSVDSSGNTIYF
TRBJ2-5	.	.	TRBV29-1	TGCAGCGTTGAAGGTCCTTGGGGGAAAGAGACCCAGTACTTC	CSVEGPWGKETQYF
TRBJ2-3	.	.	TRBV5-4	TGTGCCAGCAGCTTGGGACAGCTCGAACTGGCTACGCAGTATTTT	CASSLGQLELATQYF
TRBJ1-3	.	.	TRBV28	TGTGCCAGCAAGCTGCAAATGCTTGGAAACACCATATATTTT	CASKLQMLGNTIYF
TRBJ2-1	TRBD1	.	TRBV5-6	TGTGCCAGCAGCGTGGATCAGGGGGCCTCCTACAATGAGCAGTTCTTC	CASSVDQGASYNEQFF
TRBJ1-1	.	.	TRBV9	TGTGCCAGCAGCGTAGGGGGCAGTCAGGAGGCTTTCTTT	CASSVGGSQEAFF
TRBJ2-1	TRBD2	.	TRBV27	TGTGCCAGCAGCATAGCGGGGGGGTACAATGAGCAGTTCTTC	CASSIAGGYNEQFF
TRBJ2-3	.	once	TRBV2	TGTGCCAGCGGGGGCGACACAGATACGCAGTATTTT	CASGGDTDTQYF
TRBJ2-1	.	.	TRBV5-4	TGTGCCAGCAGCTTCAGGAGGGACCAATACAATGAGCAGTTCTTC	CASSFRRDQYNEQFF
TRBJ1-5	TRBD1	.	TRBV19	TGTGCCAGTAGTAGTCCCCCGGGACAGGGGCATCAGCCCCAGCATTTT	CASSSPPGQGHQPQHF
TRBJ2-7	.	few	TRBV4-3	TGCGCCAGCAGCCTCGAACACGTTTCGGAAGGGCAGTACTTC	CASSLEHVSEGQYF
TRBJ2-1	.	.	TRBV19	TGTGCCAGTAGTATAGGGGAGGAGGGGCAGAACTACAATGAGCAGTTCTTC	CASSIGEEGQNYNEQFF
TRBJ1-1	TRBD1	.	TRBV5-1	TGCGCCAGCAGTTTTATACAGGGGATGAACACTGAAGCTTTCTTT	CASSFIQGMNTEAFF
TRBJ2-3	TRBD2	.	TRBV4-1	TGCGCCAGCAGCCCCTCACTCTTTGGTAGCGGGGCCACAGATACGCAGTATTTT	CASSPSLFGSGATDTQYF
TRBJ1-1	TRBD1	.	TRBV30	TGTGCCTGGAGTCTGAACAGGGGGCTGAGGAACACTGAAGCTTTCTTT	CAWSLNRGLRNTEAFF
TRBJ2-3	.	.	TRBV2	TGTGCCAGCCGCCCCCCGAGCAGCACAGATACGCAGTATTTT	CASRPPSSTDTQYF
TRBJ1-4	.	.	TRBV20-1	TGCAGTGTCCTGGGCTTTGAAAAACTGTTTTTT	CSVLGFEKLFF
TRBJ2-3	TRBD2	.	TRBV9	TGTGCCAGCAGCTTCCTGGGACTAGCGGGGGGGACAGATACGCAGTATTTT	CASSFLGLAGGTDTQYF
TRBJ2-1	.	few	TRBV4-1	TGCGCCAGCAGCCAAGATTTGGCTAGAGCCTACAATGAGCAGTTCTTC	CASSQDLARAYNEQFF
TRBJ2-2	.	once	TRBV19	TGTGCCAGTAGCCTAAAGGAGGGCTCGAACACCGGGGAGCTGTTTTTT	CASSLKEGSNTGELFF
TRBJ1-3	TRBD1	once	TRBV6-5	TGTGCCAGCAGACGTACAGGGGATGCAGGAAACACCATATATTTT	CASRRTGDAGNTIYF
TRBJ1-1	.	.	TRBV9	TGTGCCAGCAGCGTAGACGGTTTCACTGAAGCTTTCTTT	CASSVDGFTEAFF
TRBJ1-1	.	.	TRBV18	TGTGCCAGCTCACCTCCATCAAATTCCGCCAGTTGGATGAACACTGAAGCTTTCTTT	CASSPPSNSASWMNTEAFF
TRBJ1-2	TRBD1	once	TRBV19	TGTGCCAGTAGTTCCGAGGACAGGTCCTATGGCTACACCTTC	CASSSEDRSYGYTF
TRBJ1-2	.	.	TRBV12-5	TGTGCTAGTGGTTTCCAAGACACTGGCTACACCTTC	CASGFQDTGYTF
TRBJ1-1	TRBD1	.	TRBV5-4	TGTGCCAGCAGCTTTCCGGGACAGGGGAAGAACACTGAAGCTTTCTTT	CASSFPGQGKNTEAFF
TRBJ1-1	.	medium-sized	TRBV9	TGTGCCAGCAGCCCACTGACCTGGGACACTGAAGCTTTCTTT	CASSPLTWDTEAFF
TRBJ2-5	.	medium-sized	TRBV28	TGTGCCAGCAGTTCATCCGGGACAATCAGCCAAGAGACCCAGTACTTC	CASSSSGTISQETQYF
TRBJ1-5	.	few	TRBV15	TGTGCCACCAGCAGAGGGACCAATCAGCCCCAGCATTTT	CATSRGTNQPQHF
TRBJ1-5	TRBD1	few	TRBV27	TGTGCCAGCATTTGGGGCACAGGGGACAATCAGCCCCAGCATTTT	CASIWGTGDNQPQHF
TRBJ2-3	.	.	TRBV7-2	TGTGCCAGCAGCTTAATGAGGGATACGCAGTATTTT	CASSLMRDTQYF
TRBJ2-1	.	large	TRBV2	TGTGCCAGCAGCTCCGTACCCGGGACACCACCGTACAATGAGCAGTTCTTC	CASSSVPGTPPYNEQFF
TRBJ1-1	.	.	TRBV6-1	TGTGCCAGCAGTGCGGGGGCCAGGAACACTGAAGCTTTCTTT	CASSAGARNTEAFF
TRBJ2-5	TRBD1	.	TRBV10-1	TGCGCCAGCAGTGAGTTGAAGGGACAGGCAATCCAAGAGACCCAGTACTTC	CASSELKGQAIQETQYF
TRBJ2-6	.	.	TRBV6-6	TGTGCCAGCAGTTATGGGACATCGGGGGCCAACGTCCTGACTTTC	CASSYGTSGANVLTF
TRBJ2-6	.	.	TRBV9	TGTGCCAGCAGCGTGGGTCTCTCTGGGGCCAACGTCCTGACTTTC	CASSVGLSGANVLTF
TRBJ2-2	TRBD2	.	TRBV9	TGTGCCAGCAGCGTCGCGGGGGGGATGGGCGGGGAGCTGTTTTTT	CASSVAGGMGGELFF
TRBJ2-3	TRBD2	.	TRBV7-3	TGTGCCAGCAGCCCGGGACTAGCCACAGATACGCAGTATTTT	CASSPGLATDTQYF
TRBJ1-1	.	.	TRBV6-5	TGTGCCAGCATTGGGGGTGAAGCTTTCTTT	CASIGGEAFF
TRBJ1-2	.	.	TRBV5-5	TGTGCCAGCAGCCCCGTTACATCCGGTGGCTACACCTTC	CASSPVTSGGYTF
TRBJ2-5	TRBD2	.	TRBV30	TGTGCCGGAAAGGGACTAGCGGGAGAGACCCAGTACTTC	CAGKGLAGETQYF